This TCR beta chain was observed in a study of early T cells in non-severe SARS-CoV-2 infection. Study at large: Whole-blood bulk RNA, unsorted, was sequenced, and chains were unpaired. Points from the study as a whole: Anti-spike CD8 specificities were favored by VDJdb matching, whose results missed private and CD4 specificities.

Unique molecular identifiers tagged individual cDNA molecules. TCRdb passed the 5' RACE reads through MiXCR, listing each CDR3 protein once. The data show about 64,000 distinct CDR3 sequences, 10% to 15% seen once. About this clonotype itself: No antigen is known for it.

The CDR3 is 13 amino acids. V was cut by 5 bases and J by 8 bases, with 15 bases left in between. V usage is TRBV12-3 or TRBV12-4 and J usage is TRBJ1-2, with a possible D match to TRBD1 (6 bases). Sequenced material: whole blood. The receptor was derived from an adult who was a healthcare worker with PCR-confirmed SARS-CoV-2 infection or an uninfected control (not recorded which). The CDR3, as DNA: TGTGCCAGCAGTGAACAGGGCTCAAGGGGCTACACCTTC. Translated, it gives CASSEQGSRGYTF.